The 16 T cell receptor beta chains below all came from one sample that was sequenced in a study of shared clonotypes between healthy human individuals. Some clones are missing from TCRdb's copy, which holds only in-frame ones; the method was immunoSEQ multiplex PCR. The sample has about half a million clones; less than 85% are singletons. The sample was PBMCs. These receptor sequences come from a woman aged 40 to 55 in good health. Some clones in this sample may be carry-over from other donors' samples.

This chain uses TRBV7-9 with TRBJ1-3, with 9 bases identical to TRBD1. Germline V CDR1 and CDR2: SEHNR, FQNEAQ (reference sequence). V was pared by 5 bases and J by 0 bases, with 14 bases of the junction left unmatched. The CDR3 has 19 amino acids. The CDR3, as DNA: TGTGCCAGCAGCCCAAACCGGGACAGGGCCTTCCTCTCTGGAAACACCATATATTTT. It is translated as CASSPNRDRAFLSGNTIYF.

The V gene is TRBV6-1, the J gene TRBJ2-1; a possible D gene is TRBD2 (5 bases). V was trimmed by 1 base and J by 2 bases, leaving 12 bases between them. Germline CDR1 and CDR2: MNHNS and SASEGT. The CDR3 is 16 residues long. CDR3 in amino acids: CASSEGGAVPYNEQFF. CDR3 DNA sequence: TGTGCCAGCAGTGAAGGAGGAGCGGTTCCCTACAATGAGCAGTTCTTC.

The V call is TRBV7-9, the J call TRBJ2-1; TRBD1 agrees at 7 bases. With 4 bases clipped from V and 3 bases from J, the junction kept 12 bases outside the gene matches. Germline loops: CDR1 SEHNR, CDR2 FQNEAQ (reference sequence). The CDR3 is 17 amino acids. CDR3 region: CASSSTQGTDHYNEQFF. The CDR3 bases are TGTGCCAGCAGCTCAACTCAGGGGACAGACCACTACAATGAGCAGTTCTTC.

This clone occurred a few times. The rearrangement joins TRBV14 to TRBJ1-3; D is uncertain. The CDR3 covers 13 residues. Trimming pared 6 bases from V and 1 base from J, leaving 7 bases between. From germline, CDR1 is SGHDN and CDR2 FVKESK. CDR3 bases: TGTGCCAGCAGATGGGCTTCTGGAAACACCATATATTTT. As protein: CASRWASGNTIYF.

Here the CDR3 reads CASSGTGDTHNEQFF. CDR3 sequence (DNA): TGTGCCAGCAGCGGAACAGGGGACACTCACAATGAGCAGTTCTTC. The chain has TRBV9 and TRBJ2-1; 7 bases are shared with TRBD1. In germline, CDR1 is SGDLS, CDR2 YYNGEE. Trimming took 3 bases from V and 5 from J; bases not matched to a gene: 8. The CDR3 covers 15 residues.

CDR3 sequence reads: CASSTRQGSYYEQYF. The CDR3 DNA is TGTGCCAGCAGTACCAGACAGGGATCGTACTACGAGCAGTACTTC. This chain connects TRBV2 to TRBJ2-7, with 7 nucleotides matching TRBD1. Germline values: CDR1 SNHLY, CDR2 FYNNEI. This CDR3 is 15 amino acids long. V lost 5 bases to trimming and J lost 3 bases; unmatched junction nucleotides: 10.

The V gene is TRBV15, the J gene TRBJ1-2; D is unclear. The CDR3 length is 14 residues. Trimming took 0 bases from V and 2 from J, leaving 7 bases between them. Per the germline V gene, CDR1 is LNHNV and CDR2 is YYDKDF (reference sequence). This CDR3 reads CATSREEENYGYTF. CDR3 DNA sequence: TGTGCCACCAGCAGAGAGGAAGAGAACTATGGCTACACCTTC.

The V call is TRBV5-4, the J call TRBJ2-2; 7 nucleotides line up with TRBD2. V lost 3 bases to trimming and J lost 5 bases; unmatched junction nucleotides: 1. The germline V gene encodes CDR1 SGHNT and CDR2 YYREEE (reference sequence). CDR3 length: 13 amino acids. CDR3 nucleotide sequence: TGTGCCAGCAGCTGGGGGGGAACCGGGGAGCTGTTTTTT. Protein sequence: CASSWGGTGELFF.

CDR3 protein: CASSSRDSYNEKLFF. The CDR3 DNA sequence: TGTGCCAGCAGTTCCCGGGACAGTTATAATGAAAAACTGTTTTTT. The J gene is TRBJ1-4, the V gene TRBV28, with 7 bases that match TRBD1. The germline V gene encodes CDR1 MDHEN and CDR2 SYDVKM. Losses at the gene ends were 4 bases for V and 4 bases for J; bases not matched to a gene: 6. The CDR3 runs to 15 residues.

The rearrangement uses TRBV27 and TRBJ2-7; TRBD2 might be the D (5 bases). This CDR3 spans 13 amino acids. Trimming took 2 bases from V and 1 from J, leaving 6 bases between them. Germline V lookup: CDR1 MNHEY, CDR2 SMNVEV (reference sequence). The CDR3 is CASSLLASYEQYF. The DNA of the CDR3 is TGTGCCAGCAGTTTACTAGCTTCCTACGAGCAGTACTTC.

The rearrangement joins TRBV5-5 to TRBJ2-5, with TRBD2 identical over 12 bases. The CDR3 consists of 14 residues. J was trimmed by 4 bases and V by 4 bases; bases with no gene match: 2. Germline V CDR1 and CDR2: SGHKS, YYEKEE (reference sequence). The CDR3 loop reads CASSKGLAGETQYF. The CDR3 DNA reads TGTGCCAGCAGCAAGGGACTAGCGGGAGAGACCCAGTACTTC.

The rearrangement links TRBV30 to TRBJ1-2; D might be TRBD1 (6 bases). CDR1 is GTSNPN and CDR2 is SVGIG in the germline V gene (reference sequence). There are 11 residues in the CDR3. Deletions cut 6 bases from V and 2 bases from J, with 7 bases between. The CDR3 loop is CACGQNYGYTF. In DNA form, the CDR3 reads TGTGCCTGTGGACAGAACTATGGCTACACCTTC. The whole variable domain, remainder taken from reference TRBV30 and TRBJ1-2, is SQTIHQWPATLVQPVGSPLSLECTVEGTSNPNLYWYRQAAGRGLQLLFYSVGIGQISSEVPQNLSASRPQDRQFILSSKKLLLSDSGFYLCACGQNYGYTFGSGTRLTVV.

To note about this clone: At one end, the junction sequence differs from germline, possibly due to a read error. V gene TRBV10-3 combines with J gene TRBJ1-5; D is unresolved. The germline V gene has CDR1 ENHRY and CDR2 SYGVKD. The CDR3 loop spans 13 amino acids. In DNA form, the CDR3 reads TGTGCCAGCAGTGATCTTAGCAATCAGCCCCAGCATTTT. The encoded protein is CASSDLSNQPQHF.

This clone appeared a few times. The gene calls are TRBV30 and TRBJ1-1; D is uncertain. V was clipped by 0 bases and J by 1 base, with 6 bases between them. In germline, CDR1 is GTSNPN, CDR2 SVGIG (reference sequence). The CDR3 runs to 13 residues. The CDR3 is CAWSVDQNTEAFF. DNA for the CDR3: TGTGCCTGGAGTGTTGACCAGAACACTGAAGCTTTCTTT.

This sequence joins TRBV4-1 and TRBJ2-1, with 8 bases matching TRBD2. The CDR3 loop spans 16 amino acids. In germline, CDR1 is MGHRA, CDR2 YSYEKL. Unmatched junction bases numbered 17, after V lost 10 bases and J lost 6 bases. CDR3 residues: CANRDGGRTFCNEQFF. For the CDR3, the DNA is TGCGCCAACAGAGACGGCGGGAGGACCTTTTGCAATGAGCAGTTCTTC.

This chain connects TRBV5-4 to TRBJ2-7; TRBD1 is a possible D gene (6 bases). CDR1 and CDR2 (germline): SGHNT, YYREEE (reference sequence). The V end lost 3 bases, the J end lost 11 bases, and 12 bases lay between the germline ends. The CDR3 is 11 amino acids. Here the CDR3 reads CASSSGRGKYF. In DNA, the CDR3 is TGTGCCAGCAGCTCGGGAAGGGGGAAGTACTTC. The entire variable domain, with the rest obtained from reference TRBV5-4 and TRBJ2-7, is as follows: ETGVTQSPTHLIKTRGQQVTLRCSSQSGHNTVSWYQQALGQGPQFIFQYYREEENGRGNFPPRFSGLQFPNYSSELNVNALELDDSALYLCASSSGRGKYFGPGTRLTVT.